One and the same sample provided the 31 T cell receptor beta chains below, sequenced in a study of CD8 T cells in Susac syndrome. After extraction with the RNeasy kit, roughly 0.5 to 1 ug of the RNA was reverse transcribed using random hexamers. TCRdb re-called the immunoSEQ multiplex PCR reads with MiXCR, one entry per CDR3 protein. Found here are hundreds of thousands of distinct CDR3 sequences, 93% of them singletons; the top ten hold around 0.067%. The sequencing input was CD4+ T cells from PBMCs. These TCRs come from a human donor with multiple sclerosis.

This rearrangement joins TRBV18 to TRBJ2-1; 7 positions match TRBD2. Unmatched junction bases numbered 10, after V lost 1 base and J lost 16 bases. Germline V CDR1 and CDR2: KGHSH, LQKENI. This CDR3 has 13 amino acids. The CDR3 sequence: CASSPQQGGSGFF. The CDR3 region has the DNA TGTGCCAGCTCACCACAGCAGGGAGGGTCCGGCTTCTTC.

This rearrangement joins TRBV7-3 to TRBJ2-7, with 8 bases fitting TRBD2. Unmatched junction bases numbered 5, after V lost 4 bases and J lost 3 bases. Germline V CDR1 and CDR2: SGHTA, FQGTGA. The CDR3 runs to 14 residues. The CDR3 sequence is CASSSLAGSYEQYF. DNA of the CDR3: TGTGCCAGCAGCTCGTTAGCGGGGAGCTACGAGCAGTACTTC.

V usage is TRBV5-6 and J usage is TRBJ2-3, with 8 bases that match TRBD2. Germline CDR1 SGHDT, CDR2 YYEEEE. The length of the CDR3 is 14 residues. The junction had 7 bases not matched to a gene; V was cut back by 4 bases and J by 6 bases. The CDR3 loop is CASSPPGGRDTQYF. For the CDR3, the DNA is TGTGCCAGCAGCCCCCCGGGAGGGAGGGATACGCAGTATTTT. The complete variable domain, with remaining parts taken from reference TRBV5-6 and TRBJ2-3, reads DAGVTQSPTHLIKTRGQQVTLRCSPKSGHDTVSWYQQALGQGPQFIFQYYEEEERQRGNFPDRFSGHQFPNYSSELNVNALLLGDSALYLCASSPPGGRDTQYFGPGTRLTVL.

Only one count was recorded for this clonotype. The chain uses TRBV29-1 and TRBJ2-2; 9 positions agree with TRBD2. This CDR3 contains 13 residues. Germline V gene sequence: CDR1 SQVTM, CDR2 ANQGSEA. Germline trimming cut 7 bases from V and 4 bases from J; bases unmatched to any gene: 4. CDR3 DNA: TGCAGCGGGCGGGGGGGATTCACCGGGGAGCTGTTTTTT. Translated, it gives CSGRGGFTGELFF.

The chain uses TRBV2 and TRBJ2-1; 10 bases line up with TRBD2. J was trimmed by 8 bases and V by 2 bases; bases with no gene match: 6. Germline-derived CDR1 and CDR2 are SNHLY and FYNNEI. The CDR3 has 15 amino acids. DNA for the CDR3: TGTGCCAGCAGTGAAACCAGCGGGGGGGCCCATGAGCAGTTCTTC. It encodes CASSETSGGAHEQFF.

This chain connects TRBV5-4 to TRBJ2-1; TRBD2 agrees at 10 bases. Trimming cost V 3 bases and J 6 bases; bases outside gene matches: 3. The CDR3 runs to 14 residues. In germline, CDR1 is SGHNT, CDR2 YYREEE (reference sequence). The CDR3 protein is CASSWTSGPNEQFF. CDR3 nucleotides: TGTGCCAGCAGCTGGACTAGCGGCCCCAATGAGCAGTTCTTC.

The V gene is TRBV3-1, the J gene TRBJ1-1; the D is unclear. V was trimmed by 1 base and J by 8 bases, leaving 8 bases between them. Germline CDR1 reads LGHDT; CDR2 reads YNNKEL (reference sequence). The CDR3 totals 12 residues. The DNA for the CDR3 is TGTGCCAGCAGCCAAGTTCTCGGGGAAGCTTTCTTT. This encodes CASSQVLGEAFF.

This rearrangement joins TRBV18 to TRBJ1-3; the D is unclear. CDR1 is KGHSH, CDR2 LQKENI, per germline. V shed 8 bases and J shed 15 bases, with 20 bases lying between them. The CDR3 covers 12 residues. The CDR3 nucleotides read TGTGCCAGCACCGCAGCCTCTTTTGTTTCATATTTT. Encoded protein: CASTAASFVSYF.

The CDR3 region is CASSPPGAGNQPQHF. CDR3 bases: TGTGCCAGCAGCCCGCCTGGGGCGGGGAATCAGCCCCAGCATTTT. The genes are TRBV7-9 and TRBJ1-5; possible D gene TRBD1, 5 bases. The CDR3 extends over 15 amino acids. Per germline, CDR1 SEHNR and CDR2 FQNEAQ (reference sequence). V was pared by 5 bases and J by 4 bases, with 15 bases between.

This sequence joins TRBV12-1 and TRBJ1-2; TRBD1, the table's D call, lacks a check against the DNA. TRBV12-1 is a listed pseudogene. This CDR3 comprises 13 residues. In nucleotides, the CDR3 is TGTGCCAGCAGCCCTGACAGGGGTTACGGCTACACCTTC. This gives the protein CASSPDRGYGYTF.

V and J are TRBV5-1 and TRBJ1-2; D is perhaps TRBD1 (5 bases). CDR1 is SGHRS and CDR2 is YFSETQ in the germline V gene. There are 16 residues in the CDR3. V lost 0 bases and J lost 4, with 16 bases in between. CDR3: CASSLAVGADSYGYTF. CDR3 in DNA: TGCGCCAGCAGCTTGGCCGTTGGGGCAGACTCCTATGGCTACACCTTC.

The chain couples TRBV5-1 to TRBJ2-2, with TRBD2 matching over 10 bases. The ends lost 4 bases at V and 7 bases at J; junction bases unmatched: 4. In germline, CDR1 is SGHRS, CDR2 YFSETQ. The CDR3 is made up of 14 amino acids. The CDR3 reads CASSPGLAVGELFF. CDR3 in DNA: TGCGCCAGCAGCCCCGGACTAGCGGTCGGGGAGCTGTTTTTT.

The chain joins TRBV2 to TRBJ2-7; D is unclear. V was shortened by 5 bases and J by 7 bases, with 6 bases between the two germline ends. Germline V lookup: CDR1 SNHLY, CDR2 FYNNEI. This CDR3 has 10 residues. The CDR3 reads CASSLLEQYF. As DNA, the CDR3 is TGTGCCAGCAGTCTCCTGGAGCAGTACTTC.

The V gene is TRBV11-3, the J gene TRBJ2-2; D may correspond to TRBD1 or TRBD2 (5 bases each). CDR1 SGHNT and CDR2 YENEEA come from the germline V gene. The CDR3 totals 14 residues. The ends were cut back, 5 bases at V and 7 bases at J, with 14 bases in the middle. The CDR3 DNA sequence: TGTGCCAGCAGCCAGACAGCGGTTGGCGGGGAGCTGTTTTTT. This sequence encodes CASSQTAVGGELFF.

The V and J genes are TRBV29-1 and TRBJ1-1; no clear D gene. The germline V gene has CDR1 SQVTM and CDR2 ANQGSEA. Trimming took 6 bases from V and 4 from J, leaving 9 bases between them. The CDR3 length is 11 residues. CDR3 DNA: TGCAGCGTCAGGCAAATCACTGAAGCTTTCTTT. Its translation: CSVRQITEAFF.

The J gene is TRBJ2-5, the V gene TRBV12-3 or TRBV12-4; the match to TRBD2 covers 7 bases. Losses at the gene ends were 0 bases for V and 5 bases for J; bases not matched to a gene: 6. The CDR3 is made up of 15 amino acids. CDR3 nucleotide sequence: TGTGCCAGCAGTTTAGCGCAACTAGCGTGGGAGACCCAGTACTTC. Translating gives CASSLAQLAWETQYF.

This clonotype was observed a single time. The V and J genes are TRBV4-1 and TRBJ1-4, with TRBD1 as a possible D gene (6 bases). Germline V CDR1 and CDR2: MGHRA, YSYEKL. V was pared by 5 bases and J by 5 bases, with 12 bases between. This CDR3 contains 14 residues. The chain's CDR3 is CASSYGQLNEKLFF. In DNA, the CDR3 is TGCGCCAGCAGCTATGGACAGCTAAATGAAAAACTGTTTTTT.

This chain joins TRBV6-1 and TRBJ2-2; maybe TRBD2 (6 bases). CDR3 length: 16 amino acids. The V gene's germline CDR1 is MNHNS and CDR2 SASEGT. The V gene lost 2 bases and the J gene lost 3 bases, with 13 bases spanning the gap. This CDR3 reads CASSEYRGSDTGELFF. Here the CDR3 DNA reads TGTGCCAGCAGTGAATACCGGGGGTCCGACACCGGGGAGCTGTTTTTT.

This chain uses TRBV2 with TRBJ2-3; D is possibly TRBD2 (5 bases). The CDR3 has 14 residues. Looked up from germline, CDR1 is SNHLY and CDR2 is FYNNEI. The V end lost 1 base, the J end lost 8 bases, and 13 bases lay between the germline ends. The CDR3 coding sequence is TGTGCCAGCAGTGAAGGAGGGATCGCCGCTACGCAGTATTTT. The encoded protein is CASSEGGIAATQYF.

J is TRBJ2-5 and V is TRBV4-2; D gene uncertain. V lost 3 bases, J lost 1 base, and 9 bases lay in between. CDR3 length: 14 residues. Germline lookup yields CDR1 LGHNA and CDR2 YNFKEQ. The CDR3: CASSQIGFQETQYF. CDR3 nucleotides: TGTGCCAGCAGCCAGATAGGCTTCCAAGAGACCCAGTACTTC.

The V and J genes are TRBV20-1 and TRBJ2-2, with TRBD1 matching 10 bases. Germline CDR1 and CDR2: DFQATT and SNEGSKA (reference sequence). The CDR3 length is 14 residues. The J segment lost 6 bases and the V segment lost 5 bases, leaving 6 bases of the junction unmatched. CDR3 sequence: CSASPDRGSGELFF. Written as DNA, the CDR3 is TGCAGTGCTTCCCCGGACAGGGGGTCCGGGGAGCTGTTTTTT.

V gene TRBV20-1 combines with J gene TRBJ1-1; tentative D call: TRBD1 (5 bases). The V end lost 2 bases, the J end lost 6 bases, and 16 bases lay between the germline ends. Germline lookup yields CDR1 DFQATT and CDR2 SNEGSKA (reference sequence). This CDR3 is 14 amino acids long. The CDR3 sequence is CSARRPGGNAEAFF. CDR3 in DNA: TGCAGTGCTAGAAGACCCGGGGGTAACGCTGAAGCTTTCTTT.

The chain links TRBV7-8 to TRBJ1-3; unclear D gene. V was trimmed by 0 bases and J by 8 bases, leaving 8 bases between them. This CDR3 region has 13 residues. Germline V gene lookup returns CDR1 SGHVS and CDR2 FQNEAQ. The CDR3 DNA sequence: TGTGCCAGCAGCTTAGCGGGTCCGGACACCATATATTTT. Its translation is CASSLAGPDTIYF.

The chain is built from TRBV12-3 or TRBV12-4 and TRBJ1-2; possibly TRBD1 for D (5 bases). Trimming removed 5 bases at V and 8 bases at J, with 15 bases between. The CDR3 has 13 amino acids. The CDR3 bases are TGTGCCAGCAGTACCGCGGGACCCGGGGGCTACACCTTC. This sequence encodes CASSTAGPGGYTF.

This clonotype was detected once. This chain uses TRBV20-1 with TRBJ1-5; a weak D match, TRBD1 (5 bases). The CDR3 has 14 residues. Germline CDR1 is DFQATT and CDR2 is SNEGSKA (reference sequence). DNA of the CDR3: TGCAGCGCCACATCTCACGGGGGAGGTCAGCCCCAGCATTTT. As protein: CSATSHGGGQPQHF.

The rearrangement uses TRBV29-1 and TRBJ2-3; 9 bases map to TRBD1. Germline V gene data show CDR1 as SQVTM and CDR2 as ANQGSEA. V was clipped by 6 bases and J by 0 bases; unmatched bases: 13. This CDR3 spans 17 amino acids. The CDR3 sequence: CSVAARRDRASTDTQYF. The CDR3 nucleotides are TGCAGCGTCGCCGCCCGCCGGGACAGGGCCAGCACAGATACGCAGTATTTT.

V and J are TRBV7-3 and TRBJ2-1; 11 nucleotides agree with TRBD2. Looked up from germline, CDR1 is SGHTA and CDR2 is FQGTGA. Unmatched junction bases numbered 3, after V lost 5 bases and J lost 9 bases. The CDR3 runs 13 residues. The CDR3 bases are TGTGCCAGCAGCCGACTAGCGGGGCCTGAGCAGTTCTTC. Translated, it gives CASSRLAGPEQFF.

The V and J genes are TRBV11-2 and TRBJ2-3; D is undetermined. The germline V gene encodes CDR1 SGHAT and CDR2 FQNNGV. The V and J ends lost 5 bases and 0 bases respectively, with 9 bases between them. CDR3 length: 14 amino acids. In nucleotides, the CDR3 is TGTGCCAGCAGCCTCAGATTAAGCACAGATACGCAGTATTTT. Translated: CASSLRLSTDTQYF.

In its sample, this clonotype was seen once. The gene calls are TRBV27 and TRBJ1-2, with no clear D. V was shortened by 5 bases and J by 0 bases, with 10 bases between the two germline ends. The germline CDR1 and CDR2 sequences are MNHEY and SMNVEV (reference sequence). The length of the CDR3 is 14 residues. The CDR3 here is CASSPRGANYGYTF. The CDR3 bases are TGTGCCAGCAGTCCCAGAGGAGCTAACTATGGCTACACCTTC.

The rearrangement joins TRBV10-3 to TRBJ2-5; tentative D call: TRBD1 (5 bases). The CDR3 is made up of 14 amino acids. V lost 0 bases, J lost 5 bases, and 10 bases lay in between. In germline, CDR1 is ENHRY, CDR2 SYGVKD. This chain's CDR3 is CAISESLGPETQYF. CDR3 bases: TGTGCCATCAGTGAGTCGCTGGGGCCGGAGACCCAGTACTTC.

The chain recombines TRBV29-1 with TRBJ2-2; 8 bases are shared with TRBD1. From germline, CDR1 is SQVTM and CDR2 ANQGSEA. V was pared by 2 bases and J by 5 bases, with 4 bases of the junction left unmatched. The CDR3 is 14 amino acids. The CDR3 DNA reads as TGCAGCGTTGAAAGGACAGGGCGAACCGGGGAGCTGTTTTTT. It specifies CSVERTGRTGELFF.